The 14 T cell receptor beta chains below come from one sample, sequenced in a study of shared clonotypes between healthy human individuals. The assay was immunoSEQ multiplex PCR, and TCRdb's table has in-frame clones only and misses some. This table holds 2 million to 3 million clones, over 85% found once. Input material: naive CD4+ T cells from PBMCs. Subset described: CD45RA+ positively selected. The receptors were gathered from a young man in good health. Some clones in this sample may be carry-over from other donors' samples.

The chain employs TRBV20-1 and TRBJ2-5; D may be TRBD2 (5 bases). The CDR3 covers 11 residues. With 2 bases removed from V and 11 bases from J, the gap between germline ends came to 12 bases. CDR1 is DFQATT, CDR2 SNEGSKA, per germline (reference sequence). The CDR3 DNA sequence: TGCAGTGCTAGAAGGTCCCCGGGGCAGTACTTC. Translating gives CSARRSPGQYF.

The chain couples TRBV5-6 to TRBJ2-3, with TRBD2 matching over 7 bases. After removal of 4 bases from V and 4 bases from J, the junction contained 9 bases not matched to a gene. In germline, CDR1 is SGHDT, CDR2 YYEEEE. The CDR3 spans 15 residues. Here the CDR3 reads CASSPGGWGADTQYF. CDR3 coding DNA: TGTGCCAGCAGCCCCGGGGGGTGGGGAGCAGATACGCAGTATTTT. Filled out from reference TRBV5-6 and TRBJ2-3, the complete variable domain reads DAGVTQSPTHLIKTRGQQVTLRCSPKSGHDTVSWYQQALGQGPQFIFQYYEEEERQRGNFPDRFSGHQFPNYSSELNVNALLLGDSALYLCASSPGGWGADTQYFGPGTRLTVL.

A note on this clone: The identical CDR3 is also encoded by other nucleotide sequences in the sample. V gene TRBV18 combines with J gene TRBJ1-1, with D possibly TRBD1 on 6 matching bases. CDR1 is KGHSH, CDR2 LQKENI, per germline. V shed 2 bases and J shed 1 base, with 8 bases lying between them. CDR3 length equals 14 residues. The CDR3 coding sequence is TGTGCCAGCTCACCATCACAGGGGAACACTGAAGCTTTCTTT. Encoded protein: CASSPSQGNTEAFF. The full variable domain, completed using reference TRBV18 and TRBJ1-1, is NAGVMQNPRHLVRRRGQEARLRCSPMKGHSHVYWYRQLPEEGLKFMVYLQKENIIDESGMPKERFSAEFPKEGPSILRIQQVVRGDSAAYFCASSPSQGNTEAFFGQGTRLTVV.

The chain joins TRBV6-5 to TRBJ2-2; D call uncertain. Germline-derived CDR1 and CDR2 are MNHEY and SVGAGI. Trimming pared 4 bases from V and 6 bases from J, leaving 6 bases between. The CDR3 contains 12 residues. The CDR3 DNA reads TGTGCCAGCAGTTTAAAACCCGGGGAGCTGTTTTTT. Translating it yields CASSLKPGELFF.

This chain links TRBV2 with TRBJ1-4; 7 nucleotides line up with TRBD1. V lost 8 bases to trimming and J lost 4 bases; unmatched junction nucleotides: 4. Germline CDR1 reads SNHLY; CDR2 reads FYNNEI. CDR3 length equals 13 residues. The CDR3 region has the DNA TGTGCCAGCGGGACAGACCTTAATGAAAAACTGTTTTTT. This codes for CASGTDLNEKLFF.

This clone was recorded once. The V gene is TRBV20-1, the J gene TRBJ2-1; perhaps TRBD1 as D (6 bases). Between the trimmed V and J ends, which lost 6 bases and 6 bases, there was a span of 9 bases. The CDR3 is made up of 11 amino acids. CDR1 and CDR2 from the germline V gene are DFQATT and SNEGSKA (reference sequence). CDR3 in amino acids: CSAADSNEQFF. The CDR3 DNA follows: TGCAGTGCCGCGGACAGCAATGAGCAGTTCTTC.

The V and J genes are TRBV6-5 and TRBJ2-5, with D possibly called TRBD1 or TRBD2 (5 bases each). Germline V gives CDR1 MNHEY, CDR2 SVGAGI. V shed 3 bases and J shed 9 bases, with 8 bases lying between them. The CDR3 is 11 residues long. In nucleotides, the CDR3 is TGTGCCAGCAGTTATCTGGGGGCCCAGTACTTC. It is translated as CASSYLGAQYF.

This CDR3 is CATSLTPRATNEKLFF. The DNA for the CDR3 is TGTGCCACCAGCTTGACACCCCGTGCAACTAATGAAAAACTGTTTTTT. The V gene is TRBV15, the J gene TRBJ1-4; D gene uncertain. CDR1 LNHNV and CDR2 YYDKDF come from the germline V gene (reference sequence). CDR3 length: 16 amino acids. Deletions cut 5 bases from V and 0 bases from J, with 13 bases between.

This chain uses TRBV5-4 with TRBJ2-2, with D tentatively TRBD2 (5 bases). Between the trimmed V and J ends, which lost 4 bases and 2 bases, there was a span of 12 bases. Germline CDR1 SGHNT, CDR2 YYREEE (reference sequence). The CDR3 spans 15 residues. The CDR3: CASSHRSGNTGELFF. Written as DNA, the CDR3 is TGTGCCAGCAGCCACCGGAGCGGTAACACCGGGGAGCTGTTTTTT. The full variable domain, in which reference TRBV5-4 and TRBJ2-2 provide the parts outside the CDR3, is ETGVTQSPTHLIKTRGQQVTLRCSSQSGHNTVSWYQQALGQGPQFIFQYYREEENGRGNFPPRFSGLQFPNYSSELNVNALELDDSALYLCASSHRSGNTGELFFGEGSRLTVL.

The chain carries TRBV6-1 and TRBJ1-2, with a tentative D call TRBD1 (6 bases). Looked up from germline, CDR1 is MNHNS and CDR2 is SASEGT. The CDR3 has 15 residues. V lost 6 bases to trimming and J lost 6 bases, with 20 bases between them. CDR3 loop: CASRRRGRGGDGYTF. CDR3 sequence (DNA): TGTGCCAGCAGGAGGAGGGGTAGGGGGGGCGATGGCTACACCTTC.

The chain is built from TRBV7-3 and TRBJ2-3; 8 bases line up with TRBD2. The trim removed 2 bases at V and 5 bases at J, leaving 0 bases unmatched. In germline, CDR1 is SGHTA, CDR2 FQGTGA. The CDR3 consists of 13 residues. CDR3 sequence: CASSLREGDTQYF. The CDR3 nucleotides read TGTGCCAGCAGCTTACGGGAGGGAGATACGCAGTATTTT.

V is TRBV2 and J is TRBJ2-2; 8 nucleotides align to TRBD2. Germline lookup yields CDR1 SNHLY and CDR2 FYNNEI. After removal of 4 bases from V and 1 base from J, the junction contained 2 bases not matched to a gene. This CDR3 is built from 15 residues. The CDR3 region is CASSASGWNTGELFF. The CDR3 DNA reads as TGTGCCAGCAGTGCTAGCGGGTGGAACACCGGGGAGCTGTTTTTT.

This chain links TRBV27 with TRBJ2-7; a weak D match, TRBD1 (6 bases). This CDR3 comprises 14 residues. Per the germline V gene, CDR1 is MNHEY and CDR2 is SMNVEV (reference sequence). V lost 6 bases and J lost 6, with 18 bases in between. The CDR3 loop is CASSRTYRVGEQYF. The CDR3 DNA reads TGTGCCAGCAGCCGCACGTACAGGGTAGGCGAGCAGTACTTC.

This chain connects TRBV28 to TRBJ2-1; D is possibly TRBD1 or TRBD2 (5 bases each). This CDR3 has 16 amino acids. Looked up from germline, CDR1 is MDHEN and CDR2 is SYDVKM. Between the trimmed V and J ends, which lost 2 bases and 0 bases, there was a span of 11 bases. The CDR3 nucleotides are TGTGCCAGCAGTTTAAGAGGGACCGTCTCCTACAATGAGCAGTTCTTC. Translated: CASSLRGTVSYNEQFF.